The clone carrying this T cell receptor (beta chain) was picked up a small number of times. Its matching antigen is unknown. CDR1 SQVTM and CDR2 ANQGSEA come from the germline V gene. Trimming took off 4 bases at V and 0 bases at J, with 9 bases between the two ends. The CDR3 loop spans 13 amino acids. The data derive from a study of beta chain features in type 1 diabetes. Study details: Sorted cells from all samples, numbering about 98 million, were examined. Study-level points and caveats: VDJ junctions from type 1 diabetes patients carried fewer insertions and larger deletions. The naive, central memory and Treg TCRB repertoires showed an apparent similarity that was greater among patients than among healthy donors.

As every portion of the isolated RNA was reverse transcribed, the sequencing read expressed TCRB transcripts. Produced via immunoSEQ multiplex PCR; TCRdb's table is partial and in-frame only. The repertoire holds 250,000 or so clones, with about 63% as singletons. The material sequenced was naive CD4+ T cells from blood. The receptor's source is a man aged 25-40 years in good health. The genes are TRBV29-1 and TRBJ1-1; D is unresolved. CDR3 nucleotides: TGCAGCGTTGTAGAGATCATGAACACTGAAGCTTTCTTT. Amino acid sequence: CSVVEIMNTEAFF.